This T cell receptor (beta chain) was observed in a study of tumor-infiltrating lymphocytes in localized non-small cell lung cancer (dated by TCRdb to the early 2020s). Background for the entire study: Patients whose samples were collected after neoadjuvant chemotherapy, as well as both smokers and never-smokers and several histologies, were included in the cohort. Resected tumor tissue and uninvolved lung tissue described as non-adjacent to the tumor were contributed by each patient, with both tissues obtained from the same patient. A total of 55 or so patients were included in the paired tumor versus uninvolved lung comparison of immunoSEQ T-cell fraction. Alongside flow cytometry, multiplex immunofluorescence, RNA-seq, exome sequencing and proteomics, TCR sequencing was applied to the same patients as one of several integrated assays. The overall ICON cohort comprised over a hundred surgical patients with localized non-small cell lung cancer whose tumors were resected.

The CDR3 spans 14 residues, from the cysteine through the phenylalanine. Only CDR3 DNA is held: 42 bases, read in frame from base 1. The germline V gene (reference sequence) supplies CDR1 LNHDA and CDR2 SQIVND. The V end loses 3 bases and the J end loses 5 bases, and a stretch of 13 bases separates them. Enrollment in ICON was initiated in April 2016, and the last patient was enrolled in late 2018. From a subcohort of 70 or so patients, fresh tumor and matched uninvolved tissue were collected for in-depth immune analyses, including TCR sequencing. TCR sequencing was performed on DNA isolated from bulk tissue, without cell sorting. The T-cell fraction in tumor and uninvolved lung tissue was obtained from TCR sequencing using the immunoSEQ assay. Processing in the source paper ran as follows. To analyze survival, patients were divided into a high T-cell fraction group (upper tertile) and a low T-cell fraction group (lower two tertiles), and the two groups were compared using a log-rank test. Paired tumor versus uninvolved lung differences in T-cell fraction were tested with a signed-rank test. TCRdb limited this immuneACCESS table to in-frame rearrangements with V and J called. A share of clones is missing; checked studies link under half to unresolved V genes, and the rest is unexplained. That table supplies the V and J calls and clone size; D and trimming were determined from the DNA. This sample holds about 14,000 clones; 80% to 90% were observed only once. Approximately 2.5% of the sample is in the top ten clones.

The full study reports these points: Because assay coverage varied across patients depending on available tissue quantity, TCR sequencing was performed for only a subset of the cohort. The TCR-derived T-cell fraction showed no difference between the flow cytometry-defined immunotypes IM1 (good prognosis) and IM2 (poor prognosis). Tumor T-cell fraction from TCR sequencing was not associated with recurrence-free survival (p = 0.61). TCRbeta sequencing supported higher T cell infiltration in tumors than in uninvolved lung tissue, consistent with immunofluorescence CD3 counts. Because different assays used different pieces of the same tissue, technical variation could not be distinguished from intratumor heterogeneity.

This clone came up a few times. The target of this receptor is not known. Per-base quality was not reported, and no clone a single base away is much larger than it. This clonotype was sampled from a human donor with non-small cell lung cancer. The specimen was lung tumor tissue. The sequence joins TRBV19 to TRBJ1-2, with the D gene uncertain. The CDR3 reads as follows: CASSIIHSRYGYTF. The DNA sequence follows: TGTGCCAGTAGTATTATCCATTCCAGATATGGCTACACCTTC.